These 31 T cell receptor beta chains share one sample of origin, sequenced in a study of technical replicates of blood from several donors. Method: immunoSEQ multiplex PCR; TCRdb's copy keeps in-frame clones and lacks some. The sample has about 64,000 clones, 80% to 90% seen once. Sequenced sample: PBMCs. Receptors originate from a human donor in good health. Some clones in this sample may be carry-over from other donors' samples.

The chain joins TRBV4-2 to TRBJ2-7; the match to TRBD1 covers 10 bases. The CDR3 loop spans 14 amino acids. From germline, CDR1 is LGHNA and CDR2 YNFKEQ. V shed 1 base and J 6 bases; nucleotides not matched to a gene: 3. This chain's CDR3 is CASSQAGTGAEQYF. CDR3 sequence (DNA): TGTGCCAGCAGCCAAGCCGGGACAGGGGCCGAGCAGTACTTC.

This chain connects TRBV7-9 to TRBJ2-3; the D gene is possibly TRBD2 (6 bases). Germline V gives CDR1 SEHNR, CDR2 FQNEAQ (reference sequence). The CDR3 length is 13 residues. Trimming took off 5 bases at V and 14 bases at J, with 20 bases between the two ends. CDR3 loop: CASSTTGLPVRYF. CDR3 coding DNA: TGTGCCAGCAGCACAACTGGACTACCAGTCAGGTATTTT.

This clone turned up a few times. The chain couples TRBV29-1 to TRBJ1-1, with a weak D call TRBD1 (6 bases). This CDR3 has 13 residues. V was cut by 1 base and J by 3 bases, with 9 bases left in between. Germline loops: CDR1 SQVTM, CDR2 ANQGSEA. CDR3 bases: TGCAGCGTTGAAGGACAGGAGGACACTGAAGCTTTCTTT. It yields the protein CSVEGQEDTEAFF.

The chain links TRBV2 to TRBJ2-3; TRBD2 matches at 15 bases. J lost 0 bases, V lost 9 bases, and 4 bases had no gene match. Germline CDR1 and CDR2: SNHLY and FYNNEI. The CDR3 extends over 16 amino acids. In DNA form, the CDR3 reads TGTGCCAGGGGACTAGCGGGGGGACGGAGCACAGATACGCAGTATTTT. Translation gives CARGLAGGRSTDTQYF.

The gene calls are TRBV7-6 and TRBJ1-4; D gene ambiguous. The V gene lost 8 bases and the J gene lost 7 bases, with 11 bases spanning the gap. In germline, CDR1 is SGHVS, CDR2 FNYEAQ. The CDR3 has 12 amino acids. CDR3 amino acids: CASRGIGEKLFF. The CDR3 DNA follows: TGTGCCAGCCGCGGAATCGGTGAAAAACTGTTTTTT.

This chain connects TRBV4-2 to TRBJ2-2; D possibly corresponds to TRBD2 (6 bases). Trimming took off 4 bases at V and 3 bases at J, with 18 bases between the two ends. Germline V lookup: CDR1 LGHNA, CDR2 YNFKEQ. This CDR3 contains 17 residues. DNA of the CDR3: TGTGCCAGCAGCCCCAGGTTCGGGGGTCTCCACACCGGGGAGCTGTTTTTT. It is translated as CASSPRFGGLHTGELFF.

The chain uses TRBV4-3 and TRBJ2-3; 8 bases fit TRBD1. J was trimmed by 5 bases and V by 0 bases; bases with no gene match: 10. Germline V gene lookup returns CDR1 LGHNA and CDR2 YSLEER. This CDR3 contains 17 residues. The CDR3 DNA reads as TGCGCCAGCAGCCAAGATCGGGGCAGGGGGCGCCTAGATACGCAGTATTTT. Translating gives CASSQDRGRGRLDTQYF.

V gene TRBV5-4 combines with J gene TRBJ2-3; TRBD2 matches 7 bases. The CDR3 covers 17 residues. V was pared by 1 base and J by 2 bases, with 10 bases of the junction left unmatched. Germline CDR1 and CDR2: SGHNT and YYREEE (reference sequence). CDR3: CASSLMTGGSVTDTQYF. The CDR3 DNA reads TGTGCCAGCAGCTTGATGACTGGCGGGAGTGTCACAGATACGCAGTATTTT.

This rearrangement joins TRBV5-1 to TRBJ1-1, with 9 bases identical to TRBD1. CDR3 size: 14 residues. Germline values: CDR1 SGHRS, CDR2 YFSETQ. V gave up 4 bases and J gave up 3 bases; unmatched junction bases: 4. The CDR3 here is CASSTDRGDTEAFF. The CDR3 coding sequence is TGCGCCAGCAGCACCGACAGGGGGGACACTGAAGCTTTCTTT. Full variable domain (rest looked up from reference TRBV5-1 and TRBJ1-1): KAGVTQTPRYLIKTRGQQVTLSCSPISGHRSVSWYQQTPGQGLQFLFEYFSETQRNKGNFPGRFSGRQFSNSRSEMNVSTLELGDSALYLCASSTDRGDTEAFFGQGTRLTVV.

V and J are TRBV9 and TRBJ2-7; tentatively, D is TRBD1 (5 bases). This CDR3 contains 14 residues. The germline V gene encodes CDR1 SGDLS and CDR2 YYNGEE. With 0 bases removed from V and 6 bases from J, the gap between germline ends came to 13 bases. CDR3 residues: CASSVGGPHAEQYF. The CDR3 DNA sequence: TGTGCCAGCAGCGTAGGGGGCCCCCACGCCGAGCAGTACTTC.

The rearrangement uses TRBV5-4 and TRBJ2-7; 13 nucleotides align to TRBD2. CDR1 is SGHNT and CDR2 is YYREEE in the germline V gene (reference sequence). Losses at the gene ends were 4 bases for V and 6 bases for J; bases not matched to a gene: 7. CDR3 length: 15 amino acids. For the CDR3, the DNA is TGTGCCAGCAGCCCGGGACTAGCGGGGACCCCCGAGCAGTACTTC. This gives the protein CASSPGLAGTPEQYF.

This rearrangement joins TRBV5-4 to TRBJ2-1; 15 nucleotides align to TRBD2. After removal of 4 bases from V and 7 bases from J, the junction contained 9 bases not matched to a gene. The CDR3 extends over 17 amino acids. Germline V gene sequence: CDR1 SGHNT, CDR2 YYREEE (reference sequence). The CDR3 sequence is CASSRLGGLAGGNEQFF. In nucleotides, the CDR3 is TGTGCCAGCAGCCGCTTGGGGGGACTAGCGGGAGGAAATGAGCAGTTCTTC.

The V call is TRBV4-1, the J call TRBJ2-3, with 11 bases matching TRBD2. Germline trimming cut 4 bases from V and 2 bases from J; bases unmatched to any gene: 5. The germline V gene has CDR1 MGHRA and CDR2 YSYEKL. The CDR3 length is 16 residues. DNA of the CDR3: TGCGCCAGCAGCCGAACTAGCGGGGGCTACACAGATACGCAGTATTTT. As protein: CASSRTSGGYTDTQYF.

The CDR3 protein is CASSDRTGGLVYEQYF. The CDR3 DNA reads TGCGCCAGCAGCGACCGAACAGGGGGCTTGGTTTACGAGCAGTACTTC. The chain has TRBV4-3 and TRBJ2-7; TRBD1 matches at 9 bases. Germline assignment: CDR1 LGHNA and CDR2 YSLEER. The CDR3 contains 16 residues. With V trimmed by 5 bases and J by 4 bases, 12 bases remained unmatched.

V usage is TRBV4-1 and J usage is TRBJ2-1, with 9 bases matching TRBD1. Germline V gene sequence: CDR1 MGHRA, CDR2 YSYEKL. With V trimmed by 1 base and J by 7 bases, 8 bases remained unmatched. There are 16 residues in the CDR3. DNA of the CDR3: TGCGCCAGCAGCCAAGCCGGGACAGGGCTTCGGAATGAGCAGTTCTTC. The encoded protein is CASSQAGTGLRNEQFF.

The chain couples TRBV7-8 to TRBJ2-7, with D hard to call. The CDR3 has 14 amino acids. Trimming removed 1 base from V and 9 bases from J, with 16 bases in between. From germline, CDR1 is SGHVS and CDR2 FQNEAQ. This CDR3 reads CASSLGASPPGQYF. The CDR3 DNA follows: TGTGCCAGCAGCTTAGGGGCGTCCCCGCCTGGGCAGTACTTC.

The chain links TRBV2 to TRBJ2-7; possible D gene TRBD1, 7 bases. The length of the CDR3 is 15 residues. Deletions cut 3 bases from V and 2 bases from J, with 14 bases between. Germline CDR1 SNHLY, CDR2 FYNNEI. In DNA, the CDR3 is TGTGCCAGCAGTGAGGTGGAGGGGGCAACCTACGAGCAGTACTTC. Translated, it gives CASSEVEGATYEQYF.

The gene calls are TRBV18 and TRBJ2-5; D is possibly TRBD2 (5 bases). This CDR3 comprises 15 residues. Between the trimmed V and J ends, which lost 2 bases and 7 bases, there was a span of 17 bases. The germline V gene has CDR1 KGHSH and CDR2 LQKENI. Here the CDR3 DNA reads TGTGCCAGCTCACCATCCCCGGGGAGCGGAGGGACCCAGTACTTC. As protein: CASSPSPGSGGTQYF.

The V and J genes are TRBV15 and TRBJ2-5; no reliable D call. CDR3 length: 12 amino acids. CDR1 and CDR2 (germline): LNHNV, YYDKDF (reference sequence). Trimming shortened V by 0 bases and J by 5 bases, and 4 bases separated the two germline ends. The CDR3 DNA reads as TGTGCCACCAGCAGAGACGGGGAGACCCAGTACTTC. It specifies CATSRDGETQYF.

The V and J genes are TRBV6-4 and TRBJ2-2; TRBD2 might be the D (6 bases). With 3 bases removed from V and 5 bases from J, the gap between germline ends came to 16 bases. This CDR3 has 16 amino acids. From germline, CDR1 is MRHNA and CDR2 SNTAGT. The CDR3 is CASSEGSSEVTGELFF. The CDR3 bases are TGTGCCAGCAGTGAGGGCTCTAGCGAGGTGACCGGGGAGCTGTTTTTT.

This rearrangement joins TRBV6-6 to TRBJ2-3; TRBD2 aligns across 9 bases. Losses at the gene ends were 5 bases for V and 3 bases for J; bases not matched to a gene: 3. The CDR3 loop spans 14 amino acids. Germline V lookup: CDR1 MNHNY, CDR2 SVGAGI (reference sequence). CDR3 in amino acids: CASSGSGRTDTQYF. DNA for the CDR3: TGTGCCAGCAGTGGGAGCGGGAGGACAGATACGCAGTATTTT.

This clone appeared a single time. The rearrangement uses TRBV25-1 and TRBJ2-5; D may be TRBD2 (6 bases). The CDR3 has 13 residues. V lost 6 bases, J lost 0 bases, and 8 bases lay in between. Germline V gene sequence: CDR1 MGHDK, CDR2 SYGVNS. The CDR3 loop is CASRDYNQETQYF. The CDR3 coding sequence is TGTGCCAGCAGGGACTACAACCAAGAGACCCAGTACTTC.

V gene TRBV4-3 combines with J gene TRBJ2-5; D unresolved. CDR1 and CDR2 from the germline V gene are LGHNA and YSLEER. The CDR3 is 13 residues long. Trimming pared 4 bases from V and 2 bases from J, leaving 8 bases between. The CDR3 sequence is CASSPSQQETQYF. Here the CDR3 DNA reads TGCGCCAGCAGCCCCAGTCAGCAAGAGACCCAGTACTTC.

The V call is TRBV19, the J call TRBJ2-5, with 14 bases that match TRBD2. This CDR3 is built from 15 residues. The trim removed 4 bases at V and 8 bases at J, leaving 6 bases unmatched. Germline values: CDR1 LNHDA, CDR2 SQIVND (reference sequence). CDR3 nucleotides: TGTGCCAGTAGTACCGGGACTAGCGGGAGTGAAACCCAGTACTTC. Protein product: CASSTGTSGSETQYF.

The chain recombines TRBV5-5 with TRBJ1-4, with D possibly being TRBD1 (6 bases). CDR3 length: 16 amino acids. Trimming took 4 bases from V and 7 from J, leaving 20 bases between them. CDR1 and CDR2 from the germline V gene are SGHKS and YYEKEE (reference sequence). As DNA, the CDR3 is TGTGCCAGCAGCCCGATCTACAGGGCTGCAAGTGAAAAACTGTTTTTT. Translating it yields CASSPIYRAASEKLFF. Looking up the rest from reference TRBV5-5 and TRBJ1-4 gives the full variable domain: DAGVTQSPTHLIKTRGQQVTLRCSPISGHKSVSWYQQVLGQGPQFIFQYYEKEERGRGNFPDRFSARQFPNYSSELNVNALLLGDSALYLCASSPIYRAASEKLFFGSGTQLSVL.

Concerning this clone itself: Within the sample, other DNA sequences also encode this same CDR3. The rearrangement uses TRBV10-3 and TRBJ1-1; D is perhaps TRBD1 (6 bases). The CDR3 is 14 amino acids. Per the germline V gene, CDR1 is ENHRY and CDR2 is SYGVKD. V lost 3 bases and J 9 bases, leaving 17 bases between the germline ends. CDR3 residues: CAISEGGAGSKAFF. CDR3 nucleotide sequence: TGTGCCATCAGTGAAGGGGGTGCCGGGTCGAAAGCTTTCTTT.

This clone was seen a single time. CDR3 amino acids: CASSLLGTNGEQYF. The CDR3 DNA reads TGTGCCAGCAGCTTGCTAGGGACAAACGGAGAGCAGTACTTC. V gene TRBV5-6 combines with J gene TRBJ2-7, with a tentative D call TRBD1 (6 bases). This CDR3 contains 14 residues. V lost 1 base to trimming and J lost 7 bases, with 15 bases between them. The V gene's germline CDR1 is SGHDT and CDR2 YYEEEE.

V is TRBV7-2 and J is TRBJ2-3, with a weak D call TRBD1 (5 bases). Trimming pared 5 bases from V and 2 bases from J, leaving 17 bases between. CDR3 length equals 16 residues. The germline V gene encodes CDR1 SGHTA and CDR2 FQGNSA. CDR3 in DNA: TGTGCCAGCAGCGGCAGGGTGTTTGGCTCCACAGATACGCAGTATTTT. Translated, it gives CASSGRVFGSTDTQYF.

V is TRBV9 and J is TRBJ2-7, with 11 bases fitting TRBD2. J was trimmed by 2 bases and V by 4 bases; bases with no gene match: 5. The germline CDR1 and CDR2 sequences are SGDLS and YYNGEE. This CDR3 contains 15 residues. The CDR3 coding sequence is TGTGCCAGCAGCCCAGGGACTAGCGGAGCCTACGAGCAGTACTTC. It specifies CASSPGTSGAYEQYF.

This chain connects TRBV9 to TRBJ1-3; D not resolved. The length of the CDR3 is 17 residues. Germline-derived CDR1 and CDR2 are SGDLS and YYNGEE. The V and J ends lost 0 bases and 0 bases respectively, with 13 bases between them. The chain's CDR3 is CASSVATRATSGNTIYF. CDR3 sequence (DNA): TGTGCCAGCAGCGTAGCTACGAGGGCTACCTCTGGAAACACCATATATTTT.

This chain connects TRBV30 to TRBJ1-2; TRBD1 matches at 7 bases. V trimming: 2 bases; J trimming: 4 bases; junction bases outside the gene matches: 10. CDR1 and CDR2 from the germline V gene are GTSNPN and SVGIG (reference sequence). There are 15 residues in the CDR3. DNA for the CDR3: TGTGCCTGGAGTTTCGAGGGGGCTCAGACCTATGGCTACACCTTC. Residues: CAWSFEGAQTYGYTF.